The entry below describes one T cell receptor beta chain. Its antigen remains undetermined. Base qualities are missing; no much larger clone stands one base away. Libraries were built with 5' RACE. The sequencer was an Illumina HiSeq 2500. A second PCR of roughly 7 to 11 cycles was performed with a sample-barcoded 5' primer and a J-beta primer mix. Each TCR beta cDNA molecule received a unique molecular identifier from a template-switch 5' adaptor carrying 12 random nucleotides. Each sample yielded at least 2.5 million CDR3-containing paired-end reads. First-strand cDNA was synthesized from all RNA with the Mint cDNA synthesis kit, primed by a TRBC-specific oligonucleotide. All cDNA was treated with uracil-DNA glycosylase and then went through a first 18-cycle PCR with the universal primers M1SS and BC2_uni_R. The authors' pipeline ran thus. Each sample was normalized by randomly selecting 1 million high-quality reads, each carrying a distinct molecular identifier. Instead of being binned into consensus sequences, reads that shared molecular identifiers were thrown out. MiTCR, set to a Q25 quality threshold and the strictest error-elimination algorithm, was used for CDR3 identification, clonotype clustering and error correction. A nonparametric unseen species model with Euler transformation was used to estimate lower-bound total TCR beta diversity. The public reads were reprocessed in TCRdb via fastp at Q25 and MiXCR, keeping in-frame beta chains. Rows are combined by CDR3 protein, so each entry shows the most common genes and DNA. These V and J calls derive from TCRdb rather than the authors' analysis. The sample includes about 780,000 distinct CDR3 sequences, with about half observed a single time. 15% to 20% of the sample is in the top ten clones.

The roughly 39 donors, aged roughly 6 to 95 years, were systemically healthy Caucasian individuals from Russia. Each donor gave ten milliliters of peripheral blood, collected into EDTA-treated Vacutainer tubes. Ficoll-Paque density-gradient centrifugation was used to isolate PBMCs, with at least 6 million obtained per sample. Trizol reagent was used to extract total RNA from the PBMCs, yielding at least 5.5 micrograms per sample. For every donor, flow cytometry on a PBMC aliquot measured the percentage of naive CD45RAhigh/CD27high T cells. These data are taken from a study of blood T cells in healthy people across ages (dated by TCRdb to between 2014 and 2017). In terms of the full investigation: Template switching captured roughly one uniquely barcoded TCR beta cDNA molecule per two T cells in model experiments. Using deep sequencing normalized with unique cDNA molecular identifiers, the study measured how TCR beta repertoire diversity changes with age. Donors were grouped into four age groups: young (average 16 years), middle-aged (roughly 37), aged (approximately 67) and long-lived (about 82). To avoid experimental bias, donors of different ages were spread randomly across the sequencing lanes. Using the same blood draw, the study looked at two additional independent replicas of 1 million unique cDNA reads for two donors, one aged 18 to 30 and the other aged 80 or older.

The CDR3 has 14 amino acids, counting the end cysteine and phenylalanine. Only the CDR3 part of the read is kept: 42 bases, read in frame from the first base. Unmatched junction bases come to 2, with V trimmed by 3 bases and J by 5 bases. CDR1 KGHSH and CDR2 LQKENI were looked up in the germline V gene. The paper's findings and limits, for the study overall: Compared with the aged group, more naive CD4+ T cells, fewer expanded clones and increased TCR diversity were shown by the long-lived group, suggesting age selection. Bulk unsorted PBMC profiling prevented conclusive comparison of naive and antigen-experienced compartments. Estimates of total diversity from one million sequenced T cells were regarded as lower bounds and underestimates. A strong correlation was found between observed TCR beta diversity and the percentage of naive T cells measured by flow cytometry. Because the CMV infection status of the donors was unknown, age-related changes in expanded clonotypes may potentially have been confounded. Observed TCR beta diversity per million T cells fell roughly linearly with age, and a significant reduction was already apparent by age roughly 40.

The rearranged segments are TRBV18 and TRBJ2-5, with TRBD2 matching 11 junction bases. The sequencing sample was made of blood. The origin of this receptor is a man at least 80 years old in good health. CDR3 reads: CASSPGTSGETQYF. The nucleotide sequence reads TGTGCCAGCTCACCGGGGACTAGCGGCGAGACCCAGTACTTC. Reference TRBV18 and TRBJ2-5 proteins supply the regions before and after the CDR3; the full variable domain is: NAGVMQNPRHLVRRRGQEARLRCSPMKGHSHVYWYRQLPEEGLKFMVYLQKENIIDESGMPKERFSAEFPKEGPSILRIQQVVRGDSAAYFCASSPGTSGETQYFGPGTRLLVL.